What follows describes a single T cell receptor beta chain. Its antigen is unidentified. With 60 Vbeta and 13 Jbeta primers, the PCR was carried out. Clones were read by immunoSEQ multiplex PCR, and TCRdb kept only the in-frame ones, dropping some. Here the sample spans about 190,000 clones, around 86% being singletons. The data originate from a study of cytomegalovirus exposure and HLA in healthy donors. Whole-study context: Findings of an earlier analysis included roughly 120 million unique TCR beta sequences from 170 million or so T cells.

Germline CDR1 is GTSNPN and CDR2 is SVGIG (reference sequence). The CDR3 totals 16 residues. Deletions cut 4 bases from V and 4 bases from J, with 19 bases between. Findings of the study overall: The study reported that TCR beta sequences accurately predicted HLA-A and HLA-B alleles in most subjects. It was confirmed in vitro that three of the CMV-associated chains were specific for CMV antigens. As a later analysis revealed, the rate of TCR association differed by HLA locus, with DRB1 most and HLA-C fewest.

This clonotype was obtained from a woman younger than 30 in good health and CMV-seronegative. Sequencing used PBMCs. V is TRBV30 and J is TRBJ2-2; weak D call: TRBD2 (5 bases). In nucleotides, the CDR3 is TGTGCCTGGACCATGCCAGAGGGCCATTTCACCGGGGAGCTGTTTTTT. Protein product: CAWTMPEGHFTGELFF.